Listed below are T cell receptor beta chains from one sample, sequenced in a study of control samples from healthy donors and cancer patients. Produced via immunoSEQ multiplex PCR; TCRdb's table is partial and in-frame only. The table lists 70,000 to 90,000 clones, around 90% of them singletons, with 1.9% in the top ten. The sequenced material came from PBMCs. These receptors all come from a woman aged 55 to 70 with head and neck cancer. CDR3s include the opening cysteine and the closing phenylalanine or tryptophan. A D gene is named only where the DNA matches it firmly. The size field is filled for only some rows; it gives once, few, many or a size class.

size	V	J	length	D	DNA	CDR3
.	TRBV24-1	TRBJ2-2	15	.	TGTGCCACCAGTGACATGACTAAGGATGGCGGGGAGCTGTTTTTT	CATSDMTKDGGELFF
.	TRBV9	TRBJ1-4	16	.	TGTGCCAGCAGCCCTGGGACGGTCCCCTCAGGGGAAAAACTGTTTTTT	CASSPGTVPSGEKLFF
.	TRBV30	TRBJ1-1	12	.	TGTGCCTGGGACAAGGGAAACACTGAAGCTTTCTTT	CAWDKGNTEAFF
.	TRBV5-4	TRBJ2-7	13	.	TGTGCCAGCAGCCCCGGGACGGCCTACGAGCAGTACTTC	CASSPGTAYEQYF
.	TRBV5-6	TRBJ2-7	12	.	TGTGCCAGCAGCTTGGGCGCGCGCGAGCAGTACTTC	CASSLGAREQYF
.	TRBV5-1	TRBJ1-4	14	TRBD1	TGCGCCAGCAGCTCAACAGGGGGCGAGGAAAAACTGTTTTTT	CASSSTGGEEKLFF
.	TRBV9	TRBJ2-7	15	.	TGTGCCAGCAGCGTAGCTACAGGGAGCTCCTACGAGCAGTACTTC	CASSVATGSSYEQYF
.	TRBV24-1	TRBJ2-1	13	.	TGTGCCACCAGTGATTGGGAACACAATGAGCAGTTCTTC	CATSDWEHNEQFF
.	TRBV28	TRBJ2-7	12	.	TGTGCCAGCAGTTTAAGGGGGTGGGAGCAGTACTTC	CASSLRGWEQYF
.	TRBV10-1	TRBJ2-5	15	.	TGCGCCAGCAGTGAGTCACGGGGGCGAGGAGAGACCCAGTACTTC	CASSESRGRGETQYF
once	TRBV5-5	TRBJ2-7	13	TRBD1	TGTGCCAGCAGCTTGGCGACAGGGTACGAGCAGTACTTC	CASSLATGYEQYF
.	TRBV29-1	TRBJ2-1	14	.	TGCAGCGTTCTGGGACCCGTCTACCAGATGGGGCAGTTCTTC	CSVLGPVYQMGQFF
.	TRBV2	TRBJ2-1	19	TRBD2	TGTGCCAGCAGTGAAGCGATTGCACTAGCGGGCTCTAACTACAATGAGCAGTTCTTC	CASSEAIALAGSNYNEQFF
.	TRBV7-2	TRBJ2-2	16	TRBD2	TGTGCCAGCAGCCTAGTAGCGGGAGCCTACACCGGGGAGCTGTTTTTT	CASSLVAGAYTGELFF
few	TRBV12-5	TRBJ2-6	15	.	TGTGCTAGTGGTTTGTTGGCCTCTGGGGCCAACGTCCTGACTTTC	CASGLLASGANVLTF
.	TRBV5-4	TRBJ1-1	14	TRBD1	TGTGCCAGCAGCCTAGAGACAGGGAAAACTGAAGCTTTCTTT	CASSLETGKTEAFF
.	TRBV21-1	TRBJ1-2	16	.	TGTGCCAGCAGCGGCCGGGACAGGGCCAACAACTATGGCTACACCTTC	CASSGRDRANNYGYTF
.	TRBV29-1	TRBJ2-7	13	TRBD2	TGCAGCGTGCTAGCGGGTACGTCCTACGAGCAGTACTTC	CSVLAGTSYEQYF
.	TRBV3-1/TRBV3-2	TRBJ1-1	14	TRBD1	TGTGCCAGCAGCCAGCAGGGGGGGAACACTGAAGCTTTCTTT	CASSQQGGNTEAFF
.	TRBV5-5	TRBJ2-7	14	.	TGTGCCAGCAGCTTACCGGCTAGTTCGGGCGAGCAGTACTTC	CASSLPASSGEQYF
.	TRBV6-1	TRBJ2-2	14	.	TGTGCCAGCAGTGAAGAGGCGAACACCGGGGAGCTGTTTTTT	CASSEEANTGELFF
.	TRBV25-1	TRBJ1-2	17	TRBD1	TGTGCCAGCAGTGGAAAGGGTGCAGGGGGCGCCGACGGGGACTACACCTTC	CASSGKGAGGADGDYTF
.	TRBV7-9	TRBJ2-3	15	TRBD1	TGTGCCAGCAGCTTAGTTGCTGGGACAGGCGGTACGCAGTATTTT	CASSLVAGTGGTQYF
.	TRBV11-2	TRBJ2-5	12	.	TGTGCCAGCAGCTTACCCGGGGAGACCCAGTACTTC	CASSLPGETQYF
.	TRBV25-1	TRBJ1-6	15	.	TGTGCCAGCAGTGAATACGGGGGCTGGGGTTCACCCCTCCACTTT	CASSEYGGWGSPLHF
.	TRBV7-8	TRBJ2-7	16	.	TGTGCCAGCACCTATCTCGCCCGGACAGTCACTTACGAGCAGTACTTC	CASTYLARTVTYEQYF
.	TRBV11-2	TRBJ2-7	16	TRBD2	TGTGCCAGCAGCTTGGGGACTAGCGGAACCTCCTACGAGCAGTACTTC	CASSLGTSGTSYEQYF
.	TRBV5-6	TRBJ1-2	13	TRBD1	TGTGCCAGCAGCCCGGGACAGGGGGTCGTCTACACCTTC	CASSPGQGVVYTF
.	TRBV19	TRBJ1-1	15	.	TGTGCCAGTACTTTTACGGCAGCCTCGAACACTGAAGCTTTCTTT	CASTFTAASNTEAFF
.	TRBV11-3	TRBJ2-7	14	TRBD1	TGTGCCAGCAGCAAGGGACAGGGGGCGTATGAGCAGTACTTC	CASSKGQGAYEQYF
.	TRBV6-1	TRBJ1-2	14	.	TGTGCCAGCAGTGATACGACAGGTGACTATGGCTACACCTTC	CASSDTTGDYGYTF
.	TRBV2	TRBJ2-7	16	TRBD2	TGTGCCAGCAGCCGGGTGGGACTAGCGGGTATACTGGAGCAGTACTTC	CASSRVGLAGILEQYF
.	TRBV11-2	TRBJ1-2	15	.	TGTGCCAGCAGCAGCCTCCGGGGGCATCATAGGGGCTACACCTTC	CASSSLRGHHRGYTF